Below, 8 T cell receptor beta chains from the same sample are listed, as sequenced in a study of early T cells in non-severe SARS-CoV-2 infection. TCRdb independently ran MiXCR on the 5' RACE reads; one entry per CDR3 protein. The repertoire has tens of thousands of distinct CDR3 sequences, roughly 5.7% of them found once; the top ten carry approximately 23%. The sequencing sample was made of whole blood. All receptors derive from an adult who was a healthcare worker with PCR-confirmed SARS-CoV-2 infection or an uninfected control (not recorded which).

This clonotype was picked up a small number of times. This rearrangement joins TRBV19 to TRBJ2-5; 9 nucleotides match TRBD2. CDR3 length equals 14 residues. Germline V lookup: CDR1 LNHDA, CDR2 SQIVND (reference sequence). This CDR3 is CASNSGGEQETQYF. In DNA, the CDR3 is TGTGCTTCAAATAGCGGGGGCGAACAAGAGACCCAGTACTTC.

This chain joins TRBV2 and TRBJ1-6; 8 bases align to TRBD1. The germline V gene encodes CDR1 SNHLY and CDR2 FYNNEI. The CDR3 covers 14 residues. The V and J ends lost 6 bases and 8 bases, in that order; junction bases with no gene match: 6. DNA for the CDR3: TGTGCCAGCAGCCGGGGACAGGTCTATTCACCCCTCCACTTT. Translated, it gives CASSRGQVYSPLHF. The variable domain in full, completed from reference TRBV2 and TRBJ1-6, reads EPEVTQTPSHQVTQMGQEVILRCVPISNHLYFYWYRQILGQKVEFLVSFYNNEISEKSEIFDDQFSVERPDGSNFTLKIRSTKLEDSAMYFCASSRGQVYSPLHFGNGTRLTVT.

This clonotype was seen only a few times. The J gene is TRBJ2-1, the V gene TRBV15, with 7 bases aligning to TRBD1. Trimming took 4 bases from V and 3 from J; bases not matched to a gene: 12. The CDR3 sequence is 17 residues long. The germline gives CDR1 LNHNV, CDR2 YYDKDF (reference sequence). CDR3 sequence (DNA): TGTGCCACCAGCACCCCTCAACGGGGACAGAGCTACAATGAGCAGTTCTTC. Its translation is CATSTPQRGQSYNEQFF.

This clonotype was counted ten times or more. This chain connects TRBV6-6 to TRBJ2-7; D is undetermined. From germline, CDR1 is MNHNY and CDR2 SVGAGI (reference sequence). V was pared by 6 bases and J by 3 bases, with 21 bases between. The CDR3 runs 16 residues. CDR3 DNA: TGTGCCAGCAGCCCCCAAAATCGTGGGTCGTACTACGAGCAGTACTTC. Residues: CASSPQNRGSYYEQYF.

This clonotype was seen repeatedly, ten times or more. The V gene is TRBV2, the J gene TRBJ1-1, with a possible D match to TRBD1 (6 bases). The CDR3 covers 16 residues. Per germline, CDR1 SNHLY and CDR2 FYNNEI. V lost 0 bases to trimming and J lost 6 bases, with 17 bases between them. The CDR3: CASSEALGGGDSEAFF. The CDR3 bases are TGTGCCAGCAGTGAAGCGCTTGGGGGGGGCGACTCTGAAGCTTTCTTT.

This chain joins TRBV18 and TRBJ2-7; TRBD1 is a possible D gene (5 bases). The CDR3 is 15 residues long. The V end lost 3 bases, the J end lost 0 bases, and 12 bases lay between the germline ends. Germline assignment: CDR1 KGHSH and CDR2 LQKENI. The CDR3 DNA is TGTGCCAGCTCACCCGAGACAGTGAGCTCCTACGAGCAGTACTTC. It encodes CASSPETVSSYEQYF.

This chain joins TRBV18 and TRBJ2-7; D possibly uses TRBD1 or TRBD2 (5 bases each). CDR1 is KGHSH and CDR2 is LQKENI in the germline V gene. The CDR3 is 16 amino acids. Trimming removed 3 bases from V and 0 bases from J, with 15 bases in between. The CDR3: CASSPAPGTPSYEQYF. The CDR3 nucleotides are TGTGCCAGCTCACCGGCTCCCGGGACCCCCTCCTACGAGCAGTACTTC.

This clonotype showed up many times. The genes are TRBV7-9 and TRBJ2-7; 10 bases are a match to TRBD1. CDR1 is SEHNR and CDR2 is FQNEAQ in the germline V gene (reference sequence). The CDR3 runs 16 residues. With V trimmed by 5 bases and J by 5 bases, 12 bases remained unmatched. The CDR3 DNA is TGTGCCAGCAGCCCTAGCCCGGGACAGGGGATAGACGAGCAGTACTTC. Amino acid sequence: CASSPSPGQGIDEQYF.